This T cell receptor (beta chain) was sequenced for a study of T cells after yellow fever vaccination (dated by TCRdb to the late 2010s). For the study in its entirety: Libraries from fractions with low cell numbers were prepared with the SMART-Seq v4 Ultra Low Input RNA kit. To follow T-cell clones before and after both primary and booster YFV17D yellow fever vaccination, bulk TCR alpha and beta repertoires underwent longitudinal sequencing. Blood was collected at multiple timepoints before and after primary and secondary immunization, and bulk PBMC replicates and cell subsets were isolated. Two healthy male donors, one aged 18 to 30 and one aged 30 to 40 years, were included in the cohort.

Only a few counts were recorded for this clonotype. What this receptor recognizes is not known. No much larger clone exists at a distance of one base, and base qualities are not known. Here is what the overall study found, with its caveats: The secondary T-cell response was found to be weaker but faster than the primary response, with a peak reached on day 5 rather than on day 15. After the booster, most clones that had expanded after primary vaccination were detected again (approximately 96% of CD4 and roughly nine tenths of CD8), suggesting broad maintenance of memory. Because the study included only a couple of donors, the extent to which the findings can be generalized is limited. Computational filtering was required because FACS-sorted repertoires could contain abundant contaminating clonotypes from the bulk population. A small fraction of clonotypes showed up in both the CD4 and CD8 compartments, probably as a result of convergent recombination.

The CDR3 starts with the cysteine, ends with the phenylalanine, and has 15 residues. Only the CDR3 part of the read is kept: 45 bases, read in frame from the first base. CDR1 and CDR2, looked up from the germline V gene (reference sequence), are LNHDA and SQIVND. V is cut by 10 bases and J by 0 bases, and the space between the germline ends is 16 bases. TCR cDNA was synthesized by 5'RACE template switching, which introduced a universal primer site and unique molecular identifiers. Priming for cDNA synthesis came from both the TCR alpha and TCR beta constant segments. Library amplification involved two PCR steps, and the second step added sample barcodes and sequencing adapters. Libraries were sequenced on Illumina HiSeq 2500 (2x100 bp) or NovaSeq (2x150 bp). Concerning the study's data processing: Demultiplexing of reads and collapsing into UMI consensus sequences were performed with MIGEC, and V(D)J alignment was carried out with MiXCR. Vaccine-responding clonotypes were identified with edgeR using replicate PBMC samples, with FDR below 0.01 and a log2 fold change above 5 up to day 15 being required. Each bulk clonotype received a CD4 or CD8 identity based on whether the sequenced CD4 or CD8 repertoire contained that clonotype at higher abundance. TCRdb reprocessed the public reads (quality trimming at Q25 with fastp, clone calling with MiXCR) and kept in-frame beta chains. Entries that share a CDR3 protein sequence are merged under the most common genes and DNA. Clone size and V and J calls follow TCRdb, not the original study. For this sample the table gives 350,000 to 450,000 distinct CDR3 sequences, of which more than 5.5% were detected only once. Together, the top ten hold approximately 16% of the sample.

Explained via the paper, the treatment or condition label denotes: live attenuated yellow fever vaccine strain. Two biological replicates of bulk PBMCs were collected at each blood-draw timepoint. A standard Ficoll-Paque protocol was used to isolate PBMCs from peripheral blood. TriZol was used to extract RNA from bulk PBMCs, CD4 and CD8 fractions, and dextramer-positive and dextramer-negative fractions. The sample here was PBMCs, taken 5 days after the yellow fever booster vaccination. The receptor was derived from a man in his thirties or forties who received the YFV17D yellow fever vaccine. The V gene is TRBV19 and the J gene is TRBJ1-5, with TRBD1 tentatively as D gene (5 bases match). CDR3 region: CATIGTGPSNQPQHF. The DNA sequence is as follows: TGTGCCACTATCGGGACGGGTCCTAGCAATCAGCCCCAGCATTTT.